The 11 T cell receptor beta chains listed next were all sequenced from one sample in a study of patients and donors after allogeneic stem cell transplantation. One entry per CDR3 protein, called by TCRdb with MiXCR from the RT-PCR reads. The table lists about 960,000 distinct CDR3 sequences, approximately 19% of them singletons. The sequenced sample was blood, either unsorted or a sorted T cell fraction (not recorded which). Source of these receptors: a human donor who was either an allogeneic HSCT recipient or a stem cell or donor lymphocyte infusion donor (not recorded which). It is not recorded whose cells these are; they may come from a transplant donor.

The rearrangement links TRBV15 to TRBJ2-7, with 8 bases identical to TRBD2. Germline CDR1 is LNHNV and CDR2 is YYDKDF (reference sequence). This CDR3 has 15 amino acids. J gave up 3 bases and V 5 bases, and 9 bases lay outside the gene matches. The DNA of the CDR3 is TGTGCCACCAGCTTGGGACTAGAGCCGCACTACGAGCAGTACTTC. Its translation: CATSLGLEPHYEQYF.

The table lists this clonotype with a few counts. This chain connects TRBV2 to TRBJ2-3; D is unresolved. Germline CDR1 is SNHLY and CDR2 is FYNNEI. CDR3 size: 12 residues. Deletions cut 7 bases from V and 4 bases from J, with 9 bases between. The CDR3 reads CASNVGPDTQYF. For the CDR3, the DNA is TGTGCCAGCAATGTGGGTCCAGATACGCAGTATTTT.

This clonotype was detected only a few times. The J gene is TRBJ1-4, the V gene TRBV27; TRBD1 is a possible D gene (5 bases). V was clipped by 0 bases and J by 2 bases, with 13 bases between them. The CDR3 is made up of 17 amino acids. Germline CDR1 reads MNHEY; CDR2 reads SMNVEV (reference sequence). The CDR3 region has the DNA TGTGCCAGCAGTTTATCGACGGGTAGGGGTACTAATGAAAAACTGTTTTTT. Protein: CASSLSTGRGTNEKLFF.

This clonotype was observed a single time. Compared with germline, one end of the junction differs, possibly owing to a read error. The rearrangement uses TRBV6-2 or TRBV6-3 and TRBJ1-5, with D possibly being TRBD1 (5 bases). The CDR3 loop spans 14 amino acids. The germline V gene encodes CDR1 MNHEY and CDR2 SVGEGT. CDR3 nucleotides: TGTGTCAGCAGTTGGACATTTAGCAATCAGCCCCAGCATTTT. Amino acid sequence: CVSSWTFSNQPQHF.

This chain uses TRBV20-1 with TRBJ2-3; 8 bases map to TRBD2. Looked up from germline, CDR1 is DFQATT and CDR2 is SNEGSKA (reference sequence). The CDR3 covers 13 residues. The V and J ends lost 0 bases and 8 bases, in that order; junction bases with no gene match: 4. The chain's CDR3 is CSAREAGELTQYF. CDR3 nucleotide sequence: TGCAGTGCTAGAGAAGCGGGGGAGCTTACGCAGTATTTT.

In its sample, this clonotype was seen many times. V and J are TRBV14 and TRBJ2-3; no reliable D call. The V and J ends lost 3 bases and 4 bases respectively, with 5 bases between them. The germline gives CDR1 SGHDN, CDR2 FVKESK. The CDR3 spans 12 residues. DNA for the CDR3: TGTGCCAGCAGCCACGCTCCAGATACGCAGTATTTT. Translating it yields CASSHAPDTQYF.

The J gene is TRBJ1-2, the V gene TRBV20-1; 8 positions agree with TRBD1. The CDR3 spans 12 residues. Germline lookup yields CDR1 DFQATT and CDR2 SNEGSKA (reference sequence). Losses at the gene ends were 3 bases for V and 8 bases for J; bases not matched to a gene: 5. CDR3 sequence (DNA): TGCAGTGCTAGTCAGGGGGCTGGAGGCTACACCTTC. Its translation: CSASQGAGGYTF.

J is TRBJ2-7 and V is TRBV30; the match to TRBD1 covers 7 bases. This CDR3 comprises 14 residues. With 6 bases clipped from V and 4 bases from J, the junction kept 12 bases outside the gene matches. Per germline, CDR1 GTSNPN and CDR2 SVGIG (reference sequence). In nucleotides, the CDR3 is TGTGCCTGCGGACCCGGACAGGCTGGGTACGAGCAGTACTTC. This encodes CACGPGQAGYEQYF.

There are many counts of this clonotype. V usage is TRBV5-1 and J usage is TRBJ2-5, with D possibly matching TRBD1 (5 bases). The CDR3 runs to 14 residues. Per the germline V gene, CDR1 is SGHRS and CDR2 is YFSETQ. The V end lost 0 bases, the J end lost 2 bases, and 8 bases lay between the germline ends. The CDR3: CASSLGQTQETQYF. Here the CDR3 DNA reads TGCGCCAGCAGCTTGGGACAGACTCAAGAGACCCAGTACTTC.

J is TRBJ1-1 and V is TRBV20-1; TRBD1 matches 7 bases. V was pared by 7 bases and J by 4 bases, with 18 bases of the junction left unmatched. This CDR3 has 16 residues. CDR1 is DFQATT and CDR2 is SNEGSKA in the germline V gene (reference sequence). The CDR3 DNA reads as TGCAGTGTTAATCCCCCACACAGGGGAGGGGTCACTGAAGCTTTCTTT. Protein: CSVNPPHRGGVTEAFF.

The chain has TRBV20-1 and TRBJ2-3; D is undetermined. Germline V gives CDR1 DFQATT, CDR2 SNEGSKA (reference sequence). V was clipped by 5 bases and J by 0 bases, with 12 bases between them. The length of the CDR3 is 14 residues. The CDR3 sequence is CSAHGVYSTDTQYF. CDR3 bases: TGCAGTGCTCATGGGGTATATAGCACAGATACGCAGTATTTT.